This passage covers 5 T cell receptor beta chains from one sample sequenced in a study of blood T cell repertoires in COVID-19. The data were produced by immunoSEQ multiplex PCR, yet TCRdb's version contains in-frame clones alone and is incomplete. The profile shows about 250,000 clones, about 82% of them singletons. What was sequenced was peripheral blood. These receptor sequences come from an elderly woman with COVID-19, enrolled during active disease.

This clone showed up just once. The chain links TRBV5-6 to TRBJ1-1; a possible D gene is TRBD1 (6 bases). This CDR3 has 16 residues. Trimming cost V 3 bases and J 0 bases, with 15 bases left between them. The germline V gene has CDR1 SGHDT and CDR2 YYEEEE. CDR3 residues: CASSYLEGVMNTEAFF. The DNA of the CDR3 is TGTGCCAGCAGCTACCTAGAGGGGGTCATGAACACTGAAGCTTTCTTT.

CDR3 in DNA: TGTGCCAGCTGGCGGGAGACCCAGTACTTC. Amino acid sequence: CASWRETQYF. The chain is built from TRBV27 and TRBJ2-5, with D uncertain. Trimming removed 8 bases from V and 5 bases from J, with 6 bases in between. The CDR3 is 10 amino acids. Germline-derived CDR1 and CDR2 are MNHEY and SMNVEV (reference sequence).

The chain couples TRBV7-6 to TRBJ2-3; 8 nucleotides match TRBD1. Looked up from germline, CDR1 is SGHVS and CDR2 is FNYEAQ. The CDR3 spans 15 residues. V dropped 2 bases and J dropped 0; count of bases not matched to a gene: 1. CDR3 in amino acids: CASSLWTGSTDTQYF. The CDR3 region has the DNA TGTGCCAGCAGCTTATGGACAGGGAGCACAGATACGCAGTATTTT.

The genes are TRBV11-2 and TRBJ1-4; possibly TRBD1 for D (6 bases). CDR1 is SGHAT and CDR2 is FQNNGV in the germline V gene. This CDR3 is built from 14 residues. Trimming pared 3 bases from V and 8 bases from J, leaving 13 bases between. DNA for the CDR3: TGTGCCAGCAGCTTCCCCGGGACACCAGAAAAACTGTTTTTT. Its protein product is CASSFPGTPEKLFF.

This sequence joins TRBV6-5 and TRBJ2-1; maybe TRBD2 (5 bases). The CDR3 spans 14 residues. The V end was cut by 8 bases, the J end by 1 base, with 12 bases between. CDR1 and CDR2 (germline): MNHEY, SVGAGI. CDR3 nucleotides: TGTGCCAGCTCTGAGGGCTCGTCCTACAATGAGCAGTTCTTC. It yields the protein CASSEGSSYNEQFF.